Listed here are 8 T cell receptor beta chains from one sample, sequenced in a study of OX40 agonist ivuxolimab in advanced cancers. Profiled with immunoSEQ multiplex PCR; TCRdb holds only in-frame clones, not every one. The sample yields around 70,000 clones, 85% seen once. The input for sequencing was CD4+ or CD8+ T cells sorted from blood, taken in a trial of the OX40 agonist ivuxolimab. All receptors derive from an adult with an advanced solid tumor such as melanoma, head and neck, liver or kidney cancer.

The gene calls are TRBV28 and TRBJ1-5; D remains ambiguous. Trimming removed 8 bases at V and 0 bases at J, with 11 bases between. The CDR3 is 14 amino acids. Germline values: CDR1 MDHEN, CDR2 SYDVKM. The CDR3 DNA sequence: TGTGCCAGCCGTGGGCTTTATAGCAATCAGCCCCAGCATTTT. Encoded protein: CASRGLYSNQPQHF.

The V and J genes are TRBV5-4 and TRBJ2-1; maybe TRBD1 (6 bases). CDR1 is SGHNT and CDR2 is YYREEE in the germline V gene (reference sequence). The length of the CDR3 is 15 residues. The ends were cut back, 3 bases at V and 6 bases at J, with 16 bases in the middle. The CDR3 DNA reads TGTGCCAGCAGCTCGTTAGGGGGTATCGGCAATGAGCAGTTCTTC. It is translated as CASSSLGGIGNEQFF.

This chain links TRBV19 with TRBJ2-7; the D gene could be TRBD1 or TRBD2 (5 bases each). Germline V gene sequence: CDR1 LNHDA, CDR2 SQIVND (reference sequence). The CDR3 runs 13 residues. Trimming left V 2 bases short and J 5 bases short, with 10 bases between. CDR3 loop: CASSISGGNEQYF. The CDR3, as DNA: TGTGCCAGTAGTATATCTGGGGGAAACGAGCAGTACTTC.

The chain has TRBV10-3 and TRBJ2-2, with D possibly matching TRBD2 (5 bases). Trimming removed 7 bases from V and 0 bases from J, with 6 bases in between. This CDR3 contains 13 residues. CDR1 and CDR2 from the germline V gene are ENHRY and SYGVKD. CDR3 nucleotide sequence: TGTGCCATCAAGGGAGCGAACACCGGGGAGCTGTTTTTT. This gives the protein CAIKGANTGELFF.

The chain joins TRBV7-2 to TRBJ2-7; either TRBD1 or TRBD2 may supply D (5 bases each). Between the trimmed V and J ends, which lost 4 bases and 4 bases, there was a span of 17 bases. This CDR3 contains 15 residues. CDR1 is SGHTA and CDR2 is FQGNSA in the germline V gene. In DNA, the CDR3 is TGTGCCAGCAGCTCCCCCGTCGGGGCCTTTTACGAGCAGTACTTC. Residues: CASSSPVGAFYEQYF. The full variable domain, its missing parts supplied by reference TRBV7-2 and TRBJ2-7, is GAGVSQSPSNKVTEKGKDVELRCDPISGHTALYWYRQSLGQGLEFLIYFQGNSAPDKSGLPSDRFSAERTGGSVSTLTIQRTQQEDSAVYLCASSSPVGAFYEQYFGPGTRLTVT.

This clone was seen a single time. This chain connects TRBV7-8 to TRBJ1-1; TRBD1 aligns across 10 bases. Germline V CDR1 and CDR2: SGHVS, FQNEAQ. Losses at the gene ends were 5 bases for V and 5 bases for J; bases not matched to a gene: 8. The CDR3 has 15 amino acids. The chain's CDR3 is CASSMTGGRRTEAFF. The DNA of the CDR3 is TGTGCCAGCAGCATGACAGGGGGCCGGCGTACTGAAGCTTTCTTT.

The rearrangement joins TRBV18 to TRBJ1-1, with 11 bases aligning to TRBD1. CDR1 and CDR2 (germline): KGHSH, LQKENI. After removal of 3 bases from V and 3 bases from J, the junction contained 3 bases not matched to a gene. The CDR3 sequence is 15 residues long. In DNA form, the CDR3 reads TGTGCCAGCTCACCCGGACAGGGGGCCGACACTGAAGCTTTCTTT. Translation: CASSPGQGADTEAFF.

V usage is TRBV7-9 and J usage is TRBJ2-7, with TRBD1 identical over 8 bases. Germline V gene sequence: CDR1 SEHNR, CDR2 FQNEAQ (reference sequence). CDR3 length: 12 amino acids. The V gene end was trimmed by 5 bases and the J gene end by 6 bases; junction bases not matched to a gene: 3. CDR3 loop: CASSRTGFEQYF. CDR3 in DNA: TGTGCCAGCAGCCGGACAGGGTTCGAGCAGTACTTC.